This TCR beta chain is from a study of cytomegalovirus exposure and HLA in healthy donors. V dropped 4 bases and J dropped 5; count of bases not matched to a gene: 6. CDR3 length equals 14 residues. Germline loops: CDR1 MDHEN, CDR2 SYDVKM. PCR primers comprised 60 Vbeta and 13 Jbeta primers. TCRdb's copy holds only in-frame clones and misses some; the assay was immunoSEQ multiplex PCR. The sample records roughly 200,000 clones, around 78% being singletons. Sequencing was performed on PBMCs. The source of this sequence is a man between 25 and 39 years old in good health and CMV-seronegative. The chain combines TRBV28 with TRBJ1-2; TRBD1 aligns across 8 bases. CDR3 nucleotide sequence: TGTGCCAGCAGTTACAGGGGGGGCGCGTATGGCTACACCTTC. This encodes CASSYRGGAYGYTF.